One sample yielded the 2 T cell receptor beta chains listed below, sequenced in a study of blood T cell repertoires in COVID-19. Data came from immunoSEQ multiplex PCR; TCRdb stores just in-frame clones and leaves some out. In the table there are roughly 290,000 clones, approximately 86% of which are singletons. Sequenced input: peripheral blood. These receptors were obtained from a woman aged 25 to 45 who had recovered from COVID-19.

The V gene is TRBV12-3 or TRBV12-4, the J gene TRBJ1-1, with 8 bases fitting TRBD1. The J segment lost 11 bases and the V segment lost 3 bases, leaving 5 bases of the junction unmatched. This CDR3 contains 12 residues. CDR3 coding DNA: TGTGCCAGCAGTTTCCCCGGACAGGGCGCTTTCTTT. Amino acid sequence: CASSFPGQGAFF.

The chain combines TRBV18 with TRBJ1-6, with 7 bases lining up with TRBD1. The germline V gene has CDR1 KGHSH and CDR2 LQKENI. The CDR3 loop spans 14 amino acids. The trim removed 7 bases at V and 5 bases at J, leaving 5 bases unmatched. CDR3 DNA: TGTGCCAGCTGTCAGGGGGTCGATAATTCACCCCTCCACTTT. The encoded protein is CASCQGVDNSPLHF.